A single sample gave rise to the 7 T cell receptor beta chains below, sequenced in a study of long-term antiretroviral therapy in people with HIV. Researchers ran immunoSEQ v3.0 at survey level. Using immunoSEQ multiplex PCR, the repertoire was profiled, and TCRdb retains in-frame clones only, with some absent. There are 23,000 or so clones in the sample; about four fifths occur only once, and more than 4.5% lies in the top ten. The sequencing used unsorted PBMCs, collected 0.3 years after starting antiretroviral therapy. These receptors came from a man aged 45-65 years with HIV.

V is TRBV12-1 and J is TRBJ2-7. TRBV12-1 is described as a pseudogene. The CDR3 extends over 14 amino acids. The CDR3, as DNA: TGTGCCAGCAGCCCCGATGGGGGGCGAAGACGGCAGTACTTC. It yields the protein CASSPDGGRRRQYF.

The rearrangement joins TRBV28 to TRBJ2-3; tentatively, D is TRBD1 or TRBD2 (5 bases each). Trimming left V 5 bases short and J 2 bases short, with 17 bases between. The germline gives CDR1 MDHEN, CDR2 SYDVKM. The CDR3 is 16 residues long. CDR3 in amino acids: CASSPGGRESTDTQYF. CDR3 coding DNA: TGTGCCAGCAGTCCAGGTGGCAGGGAGTCCACAGATACGCAGTATTTT.

In its sample, this clone is medium-sized. The rearrangement uses TRBV7-9 and TRBJ1-4; D remains ambiguous. Germline CDR1 SEHNR, CDR2 FQNEAQ (reference sequence). V was clipped by 5 bases and J by 4 bases, with 14 bases between them. The CDR3 consists of 15 residues. The CDR3, as DNA: TGTGCCAGCAGCCCTCCGGGATTTGGTAATGAAAAACTGTTTTTT. It encodes CASSPPGFGNEKLFF.

The rearrangement uses TRBV30 and TRBJ2-1; TRBD1 might be the D (8 bases). Germline V gene data show CDR1 as GTSNPN and CDR2 as SVGIG (reference sequence). Deletions cut 5 bases from V and 2 bases from J, with 13 bases between. This CDR3 comprises 14 residues. The DNA of the CDR3 is TGTGCCTGGCAACAGGGGGGGCCCTACAATGAGCAGTTCTTC. Translated: CAWQQGGPYNEQFF.

This rearrangement joins TRBV7-9 to TRBJ2-1; D possibly corresponds to TRBD2 (6 bases). The CDR3 covers 14 residues. Germline V gene sequence: CDR1 SEHNR, CDR2 FQNEAQ (reference sequence). V was trimmed by 2 bases and J by 9 bases, leaving 14 bases between them. The CDR3 DNA reads as TGTGCCAGCAGCTTAAATGCAGTCGGGGGTGAGCAGTTCTTC. This sequence encodes CASSLNAVGGEQFF. The full variable domain, its missing parts supplied by reference TRBV7-9 and TRBJ2-1, is DTGVSQNPRHKITKRGQNVTFRCDPISEHNRLYWYRQTLGQGPEFLTYFQNEAQLEKSRLLSDRFSAERPKGSFSTLEIQRTEQGDSAMYLCASSLNAVGGEQFFGPGTRLTVL.

The chain employs TRBV7-8 and TRBJ2-2; D gene uncertain. Trimming removed 1 base at V and 4 bases at J, with 7 bases between. Germline V gives CDR1 SGHVS, CDR2 FQNEAQ. There are 14 residues in the CDR3. The CDR3 loop reads CASSLGGITGELFF. CDR3 nucleotide sequence: TGTGCCAGCAGCTTAGGGGGAATCACCGGGGAGCTGTTTTTT. Full variable domain (remainder filled in from reference TRBV7-8 and TRBJ2-2): GAGVSQSPRYKVAKRGQDVALRCDPISGHVSLFWYQQALGQGPEFLTYFQNEAQLDKSGLPSDRFFAERPEGSVSTLKIQRTQQEDSAVYLCASSLGGITGELFFGEGSRLTVL.

This chain uses TRBV5-1 with TRBJ2-2; 7 bases fit TRBD1. J was trimmed by 3 bases and V by 0 bases; bases with no gene match: 2. Germline values: CDR1 SGHRS, CDR2 YFSETQ. The CDR3 consists of 15 residues. CDR3 residues: CASSLETGYTGELFF. DNA for the CDR3: TGCGCCAGCAGCTTGGAGACAGGGTACACCGGGGAGCTGTTTTTT.